This T cell receptor (beta chain) was captured in a study of blood T cell repertoires in COVID-19 (dated by TCRdb to between 2020 and 2021). With respect to the entire study: Samples from collaborators originated in the United States, Italy and Spain and spanned both the acute and convalescent phases of COVID-19. The material from the prospective study consisted of cDNA or gDNA derived from T cells, B-cell-depleted T cells, or PBMCs. Subjects who had been exposed to COVID-19, were actively infected with it, or had recovered from it provided the deeply sampled blood TCRbeta repertoires that made up the dataset. A freely available public database, intended as a resource for researchers studying the immune response to SARS-CoV-2, is where the repertoires were released. The samples were drawn from two sources: the first 160 participants of the ongoing ImmuneRACE study, and 1,000 to 1,500 subjects contributed by 6 global collaborators. A de-identified subject ID, COVID-19 status, age in years and sex were almost always included in the sample metadata. HLA class I and class II types, where available, came from metadata supplied by the sample provider rather than from assay-based typing.

The immunoSEQ Assay, a bias-controlled multiplex PCR, was used to amplify TCRbeta CDR3 regions from genomic DNA. Per the authors' processing: The number of nucleated cells in each sample was estimated by amplification of reference gene primers within the assay. To quantify the absolute abundance of each unique TCRbeta CDR3 rearrangement, sequence reads were collapsed and filtered. Productive Simpson clonality was computed per sample as the square root of Simpson's diversity index over productive rearrangements. Sourced from immuneACCESS, this table was stored by TCRdb with only in-frame sequences that have V and J called. A share of the clones is absent; for the studies checked, an unresolved V gene accounts for under half, and the remainder has no known explanation. Clonal size and the V and J genes are those of that table, whereas D and trimming came from the DNA. In all, the sample holds 70,000 to 100,000 clones, and around nine tenths of those were seen once. The top ten hold roughly 8.1% of the sample.

About this clone itself: This receptor's antigen is unknown. No much larger clone is present one base from it, and per-base qualities are unavailable.

Points the paper makes about the study in general: How much clinical and demographic metadata was included differed by source and by participant, and the metadata was provided uncurated.

Sequences MNHEY (CDR1) and SMNVEV (CDR2) are obtained from the germline V gene (reference sequence). V loses 3 bases, J loses 0 bases, and the germline ends lie 9 bases apart. CDR3 length: 16 amino acids, cysteine to phenylalanine. Here the CDR3 DNA is all that survives: 48 bases in frame from base 1. The collaborating institutions used their own protocols to collect whole blood in K2EDTA tubes. Collaborator samples were shipped for TCRbeta analysis as frozen whole blood, isolated PBMCs, or DNA extracted from either sample type. The rearrangement joined TRBV27 to TRBJ1-6; a tentative D call is TRBD1 (5 bases match). The sample comprised peripheral blood. The clonotype originates from a woman in her seventies with acute or convalescent COVID-19. The nucleotide sequence reads as follows: TGTGCCAGCAGTTTGACAGAAAGCTCCTATAATTCACCCCTCCACTTT. Translated, this is CASSLTESSYNSPLHF.